Below are 27 T cell receptor beta chains sequenced from a single sample in a study of identical twins. TCRdb reprocessed the 5' RACE reads with MiXCR, giving one entry per CDR3 protein. The table records 600,000 to 800,000 distinct CDR3 sequences, around 20% of them present only once. These data also formed part of another study, on T cells expressing NK-cell markers.

Sequencing input: PBMCs. The receptor set was obtained from a young woman in good health.

The V and J genes are TRBV5-1 and TRBJ1-1, with 7 bases lining up with TRBD1. There are 14 residues in the CDR3. The germline CDR1 and CDR2 sequences are SGHRS and YFSETQ. V gave up 0 bases and J gave up 10 bases; unmatched junction bases: 9. CDR3 loop: CASSLEGGEDRAFF. The DNA for the CDR3 is TGCGCCAGCAGCTTGGAAGGGGGCGAAGACCGAGCTTTCTTT. The whole variable domain, filled in from reference TRBV5-1 and TRBJ1-1, reads KAGVTQTPRYLIKTRGQQVTLSCSPISGHRSVSWYQQTPGQGLQFLFEYFSETQRNKGNFPGRFSGRQFSNSRSEMNVSTLELGDSALYLCASSLEGGEDRAFFGQGTRLTVV.

V and J are TRBV10-3 and TRBJ2-5; no reliable D call. V was cut by 5 bases and J by 2 bases, with 21 bases left in between. Per the germline V gene, CDR1 is ENHRY and CDR2 is SYGVKD. The CDR3 sequence is 17 residues long. CDR3 sequence (DNA): TGTGCCATCAGTAAGCCTCCGGGCCCCGCGAGTCAAGAGACCCAGTACTTC. It yields the protein CAISKPPGPASQETQYF.

The V call is TRBV12-3 or TRBV12-4, the J call TRBJ1-6; D may be TRBD1 (6 bases). V was clipped by 6 bases and J by 7 bases, with 16 bases between them. This CDR3 contains 15 residues. The CDR3: CASSHSTGANSPLHF. CDR3 sequence (DNA): TGTGCCAGCAGCCACTCGACAGGAGCCAATTCACCCCTCCACTTT.

This clonotype was picked up a small number of times. The rearrangement joins TRBV10-3 to TRBJ2-1; 7 positions match TRBD1. CDR1 and CDR2 (germline): ENHRY, SYGVKD. This CDR3 contains 14 residues. V gave up 9 bases and J gave up 2 bases; unmatched junction bases: 7. The DNA of the CDR3 is TGTGCCATGGGCGAGCAGGGGGCCTACAATGAGCAGTTCTTC. Encoded protein: CAMGEQGAYNEQFF.

The chain employs TRBV5-1 and TRBJ2-7, with a weak D call TRBD1 (5 bases). CDR1 and CDR2 (germline): SGHRS, YFSETQ. CDR3 length equals 15 residues. Trimming took 3 bases from V and 5 from J, leaving 18 bases between them. Here the CDR3 DNA reads TGCGCCAGCAGCTACTCGGACATTCGCTTGGACGAGCAGTACTTC. Translating gives CASSYSDIRLDEQYF.

This clonotype has a handful of counts. This chain links TRBV5-1 with TRBJ2-7; D might be TRBD1 (6 bases). Germline V gene lookup returns CDR1 SGHRS and CDR2 YFSETQ. The CDR3 sequence is 15 residues long. V was trimmed by 2 bases and J by 0 bases, leaving 12 bases between them. Here the CDR3 reads CASSLSPGVSYEQYF. CDR3 nucleotides: TGCGCCAGCAGCTTATCTCCAGGGGTCTCCTACGAGCAGTACTTC.

This clonotype appeared many times. CDR3 sequence reads: CASTRGGPYEQYF. CDR3 sequence (DNA): TGTGCCAGCACCCGGGGGGGCCCCTACGAGCAGTACTTC. This rearrangement joins TRBV12-3 or TRBV12-4 to TRBJ2-7, with 8 bases fitting TRBD2. Trimming at V came to 7 bases and at J to 2 bases, leaving 4 bases not matched to a gene. This CDR3 contains 13 residues.

This clonotype was counted only a few times. The chain carries TRBV6-1 and TRBJ2-7; TRBD2 matches at 14 bases. Losses at the gene ends were 8 bases for V and 6 bases for J; bases not matched to a gene: 6. This CDR3 is 14 amino acids long. In germline, CDR1 is MNHNS, CDR2 SASEGT. Here the CDR3 reads CASSPGLAGAEQYF. The DNA of the CDR3 is TGTGCCAGCTCCCCGGGACTAGCGGGAGCCGAGCAGTACTTC.

This clonotype has just a few counts. This chain uses TRBV20-1 with TRBJ2-7, with 8 bases aligning to TRBD1. CDR1 is DFQATT, CDR2 SNEGSKA, per germline (reference sequence). With 6 bases clipped from V and 6 bases from J, the junction kept 7 bases outside the gene matches. The CDR3 sequence is 12 residues long. CDR3 nucleotide sequence: TGCAGTGCCCGGGGACAGGCGGTCGAGCAGTACTTC. This sequence encodes CSARGQAVEQYF.

This clonotype was seen more than once but under ten times. The gene calls are TRBV20-1 and TRBJ2-1, with a tentative D call TRBD2 (6 bases). Germline lookup yields CDR1 DFQATT and CDR2 SNEGSKA (reference sequence). The CDR3 consists of 15 residues. Trimming took 6 bases from V and 2 from J, leaving 17 bases between them. CDR3 nucleotide sequence: TGCAGTGCATCGCGGGACGCTTACACCTACAATGAGCAGTTCTTC. Translating gives CSASRDAYTYNEQFF.

The table lists this clonotype with a few counts. This rearrangement joins TRBV12-3 or TRBV12-4 to TRBJ2-2; TRBD1 might be the D (6 bases). This CDR3 has 15 residues. The germline V and J ends were trimmed by 0 bases and 6 bases, with 11 bases remaining between them. As DNA, the CDR3 is TGTGCCAGCAGTTTAGCCAGGGGAAGCGCCGGGGAGCTGTTTTTT. It yields the protein CASSLARGSAGELFF.

In its sample, this clonotype was seen many times. V and J are TRBV5-1 and TRBJ1-6, with 9 positions matching TRBD1. The germline gives CDR1 SGHRS, CDR2 YFSETQ. With 1 base clipped from V and 7 bases from J, the junction kept 9 bases outside the gene matches. The CDR3 spans 17 residues. CDR3 in amino acids: CASSLSATGTGNSPLHF. DNA of the CDR3: TGCGCCAGCAGCTTGAGTGCAACCGGGACAGGGAATTCACCCCTCCACTTT.

This clonotype was recorded at least ten times. This rearrangement joins TRBV6-5 to TRBJ2-1; the D gene could be TRBD1 or TRBD2 (5 bases each). V was trimmed by 5 bases and J by 6 bases, leaving 8 bases between them. Per the germline V gene, CDR1 is MNHEY and CDR2 is SVGAGI. CDR3 size: 12 residues. The CDR3 bases are TGTGCCAGCAGTGGGACGGTCAATGAGCAGTTCTTC. It translates to CASSGTVNEQFF.

This clonotype turned up a few times. The chain carries TRBV10-3 and TRBJ1-5; D unresolved. Germline assignment: CDR1 ENHRY and CDR2 SYGVKD. CDR3 length: 17 residues. V was pared by 0 bases and J by 2 bases, with 14 bases between. For the CDR3, the DNA is TGTGCCATCAGTGAGTCGCGAGGAGGAGGTGGCAATCAGCCCCAGCATTTT. Translated, it gives CAISESRGGGGNQPQHF.

The chain carries TRBV3-1 and TRBJ2-7; TRBD2 aligns across 9 bases. This CDR3 region has 16 residues. Germline V gene data show CDR1 as LGHDT and CDR2 as YNNKEL (reference sequence). After removal of 0 bases from V and 7 bases from J, the junction contained 10 bases not matched to a gene. CDR3 sequence: CASSQDGAGGSGEQYF. The CDR3 nucleotides are TGTGCCAGCAGCCAAGACGGTGCGGGAGGGTCGGGAGAGCAGTACTTC.

The chain carries TRBV2 and TRBJ2-1, with unresolved D. The CDR3 consists of 12 residues. V lost 2 bases, J lost 6 bases, and 5 bases lay in between. The germline gives CDR1 SNHLY, CDR2 FYNNEI. The CDR3 spells CASSESPNEQFF. The CDR3 nucleotides are TGTGCCAGCAGTGAATCCCCCAATGAGCAGTTCTTC.

This clonotype was counted many times. Here the CDR3 reads CSVEGLAGGHAGELFF. The DNA of the CDR3 is TGCAGCGTTGAAGGACTAGCGGGAGGTCACGCCGGGGAGCTGTTTTTT. The chain is built from TRBV29-1 and TRBJ2-2, with 13 nucleotides matching TRBD2. There are 16 residues in the CDR3. Germline CDR1 reads SQVTM; CDR2 reads ANQGSEA. V gave up 1 base and J gave up 6 bases; unmatched junction bases: 5.

V and J are TRBV20-1 and TRBJ1-6; D gene ambiguous. Germline CDR1 reads DFQATT; CDR2 reads SNEGSKA (reference sequence). This CDR3 is built from 9 residues. V lost 6 bases, J lost 12 bases, and 6 bases lay in between. The CDR3 here is CSAGGPLHF. As DNA, the CDR3 is TGCAGTGCCGGCGGACCCCTCCACTTT.

The chain carries TRBV6-1 and TRBJ2-4, with TRBD2 matching 8 bases. Germline V gene data show CDR1 as MNHNS and CDR2 as SASEGT. The trim removed 7 bases at V and 5 bases at J, leaving 10 bases unmatched. The CDR3 totals 15 residues. DNA of the CDR3: TGTGCCAGCAACCCCGCGGGGGGTGGTCAAAACATTCAGTACTTC. Encoded protein: CASNPAGGGQNIQYF.

This chain connects TRBV20-1 to TRBJ1-1, with a possible D match to TRBD1 (5 bases). CDR1 and CDR2 (germline): DFQATT, SNEGSKA (reference sequence). V lost 2 bases, J lost 0 bases, and 7 bases lay in between. The CDR3 is 13 residues long. The CDR3 protein is CSARWGMNTEAFF. The CDR3 DNA reads TGCAGTGCTAGATGGGGGATGAACACTGAAGCTTTCTTT.

This clonotype has just a few counts. The chain carries TRBV6-2 or TRBV6-3 and TRBJ2-7; unclear D gene. The CDR3 is 12 amino acids. Between the trimmed V and J ends, which lost 2 bases and 2 bases, there was a span of 4 bases. Germline V gene lookup returns CDR1 MNHEY and CDR2 SVGEGT. The CDR3 loop is CASSYRTYEQYF. DNA for the CDR3: TGTGCCAGCAGTTACAGGACCTACGAGCAGTACTTC.

Here the CDR3 reads CASSDGTVALTQYF. In DNA, the CDR3 is TGTGCCAGCTCGGACGGGACGGTCGCCCTGACCCAGTACTTC. V and J are TRBV18 and TRBJ2-5; the D call may be TRBD1 or TRBD2 (5 bases each). The V gene's germline CDR1 is KGHSH and CDR2 LQKENI. This CDR3 is built from 14 residues. Trimming removed 6 bases at V and 7 bases at J, with 18 bases between.

This clonotype was observed many times. V and J are TRBV5-1 and TRBJ2-3; 7 bases match TRBD1. V gave up 3 bases and J gave up 0 bases; unmatched junction bases: 4. This CDR3 contains 15 residues. CDR1 SGHRS and CDR2 YFSETQ come from the germline V gene. Here the CDR3 reads CASSSTGSSTDTQYF. The CDR3 region has the DNA TGCGCCAGCAGCTCGACAGGGTCCAGCACAGATACGCAGTATTTT.

This clonotype was counted ten times or more. V is TRBV27 and J is TRBJ2-5; weak D call: TRBD1 (6 bases). Per germline, CDR1 MNHEY and CDR2 SMNVEV (reference sequence). V dropped 4 bases and J dropped 4 bases, with 13 bases sitting between them. The CDR3 extends over 14 amino acids. The CDR3 sequence is CASSSTGFPETQYF. In DNA, the CDR3 is TGTGCCAGCAGTTCAACAGGGTTCCCAGAGACCCAGTACTTC.

The chain is built from TRBV27 and TRBJ2-1; the D gene could be TRBD1 or TRBD2 (5 bases each). The germline V gene encodes CDR1 MNHEY and CDR2 SMNVEV (reference sequence). This CDR3 contains 18 residues. V was clipped by 3 bases and J by 4 bases, with 22 bases between them. The CDR3 loop is CASSFRDPRAFQYNEQFF. The DNA for the CDR3 is TGTGCCAGCAGTTTTAGGGACCCACGAGCCTTTCAGTACAATGAGCAGTTCTTC.

This clonotype has just a few counts. This sequence joins TRBV7-8 and TRBJ2-1; 11 nucleotides line up with TRBD2. This CDR3 region has 19 residues. V dropped 4 bases and J dropped 1; count of bases not matched to a gene: 12. Germline CDR1 is SGHVS and CDR2 is FQNEAQ. The CDR3 spells CASSYPLAGEHKSYNEQFF. For the CDR3, the DNA is TGTGCCAGCAGCTACCCACTAGCGGGAGAACATAAGTCCTACAATGAGCAGTTCTTC.

This clonotype was picked up a small number of times. This chain joins TRBV20-1 and TRBJ2-3, with D tentatively TRBD1 or TRBD2 (5 bases each). In germline, CDR1 is DFQATT, CDR2 SNEGSKA (reference sequence). There are 15 residues in the CDR3. V lost 0 bases and J 1 base, leaving 11 bases between the germline ends. As DNA, the CDR3 is TGCAGTGCTAGAGAATCGGGGCGAGGCACAGATACGCAGTATTTT. Translating gives CSARESGRGTDTQYF.